Sequencing of this T cell receptor beta chain was carried out in a study of regulatory T cells in long-lasting Graves disease. Study background: Antithyroid drugs had been given to newly diagnosed Graves' patients for under 3 months.

Time point specified: newly diagnosed GD, antithyroid drugs for less than 3 months. Researchers made the TCR library from RNA that was extracted from PBMCs. Arm-PCR of CDR3 regions and iRepertoire HTBI primers were used to build TCR beta libraries. Each CDR3 protein is one row after TCRdb ran MiXCR on the multiplex PCR reads. Of under 700,000 distinct CDR3 sequences in the sample, about 16% were seen once. This clonotype has more than one count but fewer than ten. The same specimen was also included in a second study, on T cells in Graves' hyperthyroidism and ophthalmopathy.

Source: peripheral blood mononuclear cells (PBMCs), taken at new diagnosis, from a patient treated with antithyroid drugs. The TCR was taken from a woman aged 35-60 years with Graves disease.

CDR3 sequence: CASSQVGGKNIQYF. CDR3 nucleotides: TGCGCCAGCAGCCAAGTTGGGGGCAAAAACATTCAGTACTTC. The chain has TRBV4-1 and TRBJ2-4; either TRBD1 or TRBD2 may supply D (5 bases each). Looked up from germline, CDR1 is MGHRA and CDR2 is YSYEKL. This CDR3 spans 14 amino acids. The ends were cut back, 1 base at V and 3 bases at J, with 7 bases in the middle.